A selection of T cell receptor beta chains follows, all from one sample in a study of radiation and T cells in renal cell carcinoma. Here immunoSEQ multiplex PCR was the method, and the copy in TCRdb shows in-frame clones only, minus some. There are about 16,000 clones in the sample; more than 55% occur only once, and 15% to 20% lies in the top ten. The source was tumor tissue, collected from a patient whose treatment was nephrectomy without radiotherapy. These receptor sequences come from a man aged 60 to 69 with renal cell carcinoma. The CDR3 runs from the conserved cysteine through the conserved F or W. A D gene is named only where the DNA matches it firmly. Clone sizes are given selectively: once, few, many, or a class where the clone is expanded.

v_gene	abundance	len	d_gene	j_gene	CDR3nt	CDR3aa
TRBV7-2	few	14	-	TRBJ2-7	TGTGCCAGCAGCCTCAAGACAGGTGCTTACGAGCAGTACTTC	CASSLKTGAYEQYF
TRBV11-1	-	16	-	TRBJ2-6	TGTGCCAGCAGCCCGAACCTCCTCTCTGGGGCCAACGTCCTGACTTTC	CASSPNLLSGANVLTF
TRBV2	-	14	-	TRBJ1-2	TGTGCCAGCAGTCAACAGAGAAACTCAAATGGCTACACCTTC	CASSQQRNSNGYTF
TRBV15	-	13	TRBD2	TRBJ2-5	TGTGCCACCATGCGGGGGGCTAGGGAGACCCAGTACTTC	CATMRGARETQYF
TRBV19	-	14	-	TRBJ1-2	TGTGCCAGTATCCTTCGGGGGGGAACCTATGGCTACACCTTC	CASILRGGTYGYTF
TRBV6-5	few	14	TRBD2	TRBJ2-2	TGTGCCAGCAGTTACTCTGGACTAGCCGGGGAGCTGTTTTTT	CASSYSGLAGELFF
TRBV10-3	-	16	TRBD1	TRBJ2-6	TGTGCCATCAGTGAGACGACAGGGGCAGGGGCCAACGTCCTGACTTTC	CAISETTGAGANVLTF
TRBV11-2	-	15	-	TRBJ2-4	TGTGCCAGCAGCAGACAAGCAGGGGCCAAAAACATTCAGTACTTC	CASSRQAGAKNIQYF
TRBV27	-	15	TRBD2	TRBJ2-2	TGTGCCAGCAGTTTGCTAGCGGGAGGGCTTGGGGAGCTGTTTTTT	CASSLLAGGLGELFF
TRBV7-9	-	12	-	TRBJ2-3	TGTGCCAGCAGCTTAGTAGCAGATACGCAGTATTTT	CASSLVADTQYF
TRBV5-1	-	16	-	TRBJ2-3	TGCGCCAGCAGTCCGCGGGTAGGGACCAGCACAGATACGCAGTATTTT	CASSPRVGTSTDTQYF
TRBV14	few	13	-	TRBJ2-1	TGTGCCAGCAGCCAAGATAACAGCAATGAGCAGTTCTTC	CASSQDNSNEQFF
TRBV7-8	-	16	TRBD2	TRBJ2-2	TGTGCCAGCAGCTCCAGTAGCGGGAGGCCCACCGGGGAGCTGTTTTTT	CASSSSSGRPTGELFF
TRBV28	-	16	TRBD1	TRBJ1-1	TGTGCCAGCAGTTCGGGACAGGGAAGGGTGAACACTGAAGCTTTCTTT	CASSSGQGRVNTEAFF
TRBV7-9	-	14	-	TRBJ1-5	TGTGCCAGCAGCGCCTGGGGAAGCAATCAGCCCCAGCATTTT	CASSAWGSNQPQHF
TRBV19	-	20	-	TRBJ2-4	TGTGCCAGTAGTATTGGAGGAGGGTGGGGATCCCAGCTAGCCAAAAACATTCAGTACTTC	CASSIGGGWGSQLAKNIQYF
TRBV5-1	-	17	-	TRBJ1-1	TGCGCCAGCAGCTTAATCAACCCGCCTATCGGAGACACTGAAGCTTTCTTT	CASSLINPPIGDTEAFF
TRBV5-6	-	16	-	TRBJ1-5	TGTGCCAGCAGCTTGGGTCAGGGAGGGGGTGGATTCCCCCAGCATTTT	CASSLGQGGGGFPQHF
TRBV25-1	few	15	-	TRBJ2-7	TGTGCCAGCAGTGAATCGACTGGGACTGGCTACGAGCAGTACTTC	CASSESTGTGYEQYF
TRBV7-9	few	13	-	TRBJ1-1	TGTGCCAGCAGCTTAGCACTAGACACTGAAGCTTTCTTT	CASSLALDTEAFF
TRBV11-2	-	14	TRBD1	TRBJ1-4	TGTGCCAGCAGTCGTGACAGGGTTTGGGAAAAACTGTTTTTT	CASSRDRVWEKLFF
TRBV11-3	-	13	-	TRBJ1-1	TGTGCCAGCAGCTTAGTCAGGGGTACTGAAGCTTTCTTT	CASSLVRGTEAFF
TRBV18	few	16	-	TRBJ1-3	TGTGCCAGCTCACCTGGAACAGCCCTCAATCGAAACACCATATATTTT	CASSPGTALNRNTIYF
TRBV28	-	14	TRBD1	TRBJ1-1	TGTGCCACTTTAGGGGGCACCATGAACACTGAAGCTTTCTTT	CATLGGTMNTEAFF
TRBV9	few	11	-	TRBJ2-1	TGTGCCAGCAGCGTAGGTCCTGTGCAGTTCTTC	CASSVGPVQFF
TRBV7-2	medium-sized	14	-	TRBJ2-5	TGTGCCAGCAGCGCAAACCGGGGGAAGGAGACCCAGTACTTC	CASSANRGKETQYF
TRBV11-2	-	14	-	TRBJ1-2	TGTGCCAGCAGCTTAGTGCTGGGCGGCTATGGCTACACCTTC	CASSLVLGGYGYTF
TRBV5-1	-	14	-	TRBJ1-1	TGCGCCAGCAGTCTGCTCACAGGGAACACTGAAGCTTTCTTT	CASSLLTGNTEAFF
TRBV27	once	14	-	TRBJ2-7	TGTGCCAGCAGTCCCTCGCCAGTAGGTTACGAGCAGTACTTC	CASSPSPVGYEQYF
TRBV28	-	13	-	TRBJ1-2	TGTGCCAGCAGTTATAAGGCAGACTATGGCTACACCTTC	CASSYKADYGYTF
TRBV4-2	few	14	-	TRBJ1-1	TGTGCCAGCAGCCCCTTACAGGGACCCACTGAAGCTTTCTTT	CASSPLQGPTEAFF
TRBV7-3	-	14	TRBD2	TRBJ2-5	TGTGCCAGCAGCTTAAATAGCGGGGGAGGGGTCCTGTACTTC	CASSLNSGGGVLYF
TRBV7-2	-	15	-	TRBJ2-1	TGTGCCAGCAGCTTAATGTGGGGTGGGTTTGGCGAGCAGTTCTTC	CASSLMWGGFGEQFF
TRBV4-2	once	15	TRBD1	TRBJ2-3	TGTGCCAGCAGCCGCGACAGGGTAATCACAGATACGCAGTATTTT	CASSRDRVITDTQYF
TRBV2	-	16	TRBD2	TRBJ2-7	TGTGCCAGCAGCCCAGATGCTAGCGGGAGCGCCTACGAGCAGTACTTC	CASSPDASGSAYEQYF